This T cell receptor beta chain was identified in a study of cytomegalovirus exposure and HLA in healthy donors. Findings and caveats of the study: Per a later analysis, HLA-associated TCR beta chains showed more clonal expansion than other, equally common TCR beta chains. Per a later analysis, 15,000 to 20,000 TCR beta sequences showed association with HLA alleles at 0.05 false discovery rate.

Concerning this clone: The antigen remains unidentified.

13 Jbeta primers and 60 Vbeta primers were used for the PCR. The protocol was immunoSEQ multiplex PCR, while the TCRdb copy is restricted to in-frame clones and leaves out a portion. The sample holds 90,000 to 150,000 clones, 50% to 65% seen once. The receptor comes from a man aged 40-49 years in good health and CMV-seropositive. The sequencing sample was made of PBMCs.

This CDR3 is CASSKPGQVTTEAFF. The CDR3, as DNA: TGTGCCAGCAGTAAGCCGGGACAGGTCACTACTGAAGCTTTCTTT. This sequence joins TRBV6-5 and TRBJ1-1, with 8 positions matching TRBD1. CDR3 length: 15 residues. Germline V gene sequence: CDR1 MNHEY, CDR2 SVGAGI. Trimming cost V 5 bases and J 5 bases; bases outside gene matches: 10.